This T cell receptor beta chain was obtained from a study of blood T cell repertoires in COVID-19. Study information: Sites across the United States, Italy and Spain contributed samples from acute and convalescent COVID-19. T cells, B-cell-depleted T cells, or PBMCs supplied cDNA or gDNA.

As originally analysed: Quantification of nucleated cells was approximated via reference gene primer amplification. Only in-frame clones appear in the TCRdb table, and some are missing; sequencing was by immunoSEQ multiplex PCR. V, J and clone size derive from that table, while D and trimming were established from the DNA sequence. Among 150,000 to 200,000 clones listed, approximately 79% were seen once. The CDR3 extends over 14 amino acids. CDR1 MNHEY and CDR2 SMNVEV come from the germline V gene (reference sequence). Trimming shortened V by 4 bases and J by 3 bases, and 13 bases separated the two germline ends.

The chain combines TRBV27 with TRBJ2-7; maybe TRBD2 (5 bases). Sequencing was carried out using peripheral blood. This receptor was taken from a woman aged 80 or older with acute or convalescent COVID-19. CDR3 DNA sequence: TGTGCCAGCAGTTCCCCGGGAAATCTCTACGAGCAGTACTTC. This codes for CASSSPGNLYEQYF.